These 2 T cell receptor beta chains were sequenced from one sample in a study of blood T cell repertoires in COVID-19 (TCRdb year 2020). The library was obtained by the immunoSEQ multiplex PCR assay. TCRdb re-hosts the immuneACCESS table, in-frame sequences only. Its copies lack some clones; in the studies checked, an unresolved V gene accounts for under half of them, and the cause for the rest is not known. For this sample the table gives about 140,000 clones, of which 86% were detected only once. The ten most abundant clones make up more than 3.5% of the sample. The sample was PBMCs or T cells enriched from blood (not recorded which). The receptors were gathered from a man aged 45-65 years who had recovered from COVID-19.

The chain combines TRBV28 with TRBJ1-1, with a possible D match to TRBD1 (6 bases). Trimming removed 8 bases from V and 0 bases from J, with 16 bases in between. This CDR3 has 15 residues. Germline lookup yields CDR1 MDHEN and CDR2 SYDVKM. The chain's CDR3 is CASRPGTNLNTEAFF. CDR3 DNA: TGTGCCAGCCGTCCCGGGACAAACCTGAACACTGAAGCTTTCTTT. Filled out from reference TRBV28 and TRBJ1-1, the complete variable domain reads DVKVTQSSRYLVKRTGEKVFLECVQDMDHENMFWYRQDPGLGLRLIYFSYDVKMKEKGDIPEGYSVSREKKERFSLILESASTNQTSMYLCASRPGTNLNTEAFFGQGTRLTVV.

The gene calls are TRBV27 and TRBJ2-2; 10 bases agree with TRBD2. V lost 3 bases and J lost 3; bases outside the gene matches: 7. The CDR3 extends over 17 amino acids. The germline V gene encodes CDR1 MNHEY and CDR2 SMNVEV (reference sequence). CDR3 in amino acids: CASSFAGTSVYTGELFF. The DNA for the CDR3 is TGTGCCAGCAGTTTCGCCGGGACTAGCGTTTACACCGGGGAGCTGTTTTTT.